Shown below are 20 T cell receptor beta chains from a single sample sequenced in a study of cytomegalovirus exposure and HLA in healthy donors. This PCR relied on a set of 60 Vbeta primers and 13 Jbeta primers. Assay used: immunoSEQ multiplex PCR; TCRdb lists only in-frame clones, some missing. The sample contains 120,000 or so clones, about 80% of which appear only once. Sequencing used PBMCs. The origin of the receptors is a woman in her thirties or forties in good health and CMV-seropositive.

CDR3 sequence reads: CASSSRQGNYGYTF. The CDR3 nucleotides read TGCGCCAGCAGCTCCCGACAGGGGAACTATGGCTACACCTTC. This chain links TRBV5-1 with TRBJ1-2, with TRBD1 matching 8 bases. The ends lost 3 bases at V and 2 bases at J; junction bases unmatched: 3. This CDR3 has 14 amino acids. Germline assignment: CDR1 SGHRS and CDR2 YFSETQ.

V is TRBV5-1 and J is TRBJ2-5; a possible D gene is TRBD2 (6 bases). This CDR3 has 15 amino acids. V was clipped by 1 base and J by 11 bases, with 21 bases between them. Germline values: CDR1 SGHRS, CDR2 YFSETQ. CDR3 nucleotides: TGCGCCAGCAGCTTGAGGGGTAACAGACTAGGGGAGCAGTACTTC. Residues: CASSLRGNRLGEQYF.

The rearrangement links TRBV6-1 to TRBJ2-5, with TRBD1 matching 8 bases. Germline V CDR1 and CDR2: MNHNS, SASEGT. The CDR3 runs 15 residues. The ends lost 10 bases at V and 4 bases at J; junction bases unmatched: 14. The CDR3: CATCIGDRRAETQYF. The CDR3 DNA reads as TGTGCCACCTGCATTGGGGACAGGAGGGCAGAGACCCAGTACTTC.

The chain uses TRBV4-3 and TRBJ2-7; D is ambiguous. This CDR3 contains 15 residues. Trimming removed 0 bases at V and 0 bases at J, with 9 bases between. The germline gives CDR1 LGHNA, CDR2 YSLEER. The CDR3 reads CASSQERLNSYEQYF. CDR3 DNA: TGCGCCAGCAGCCAAGAGCGGCTGAACTCCTACGAGCAGTACTTC.

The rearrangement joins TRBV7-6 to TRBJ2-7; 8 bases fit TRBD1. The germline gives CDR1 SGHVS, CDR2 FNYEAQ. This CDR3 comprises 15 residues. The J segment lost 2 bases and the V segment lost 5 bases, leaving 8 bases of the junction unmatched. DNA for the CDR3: TGTGCCAGCAGCCCCAGGACAGGGTCCCCCTACGAGCAGTACTTC. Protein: CASSPRTGSPYEQYF.

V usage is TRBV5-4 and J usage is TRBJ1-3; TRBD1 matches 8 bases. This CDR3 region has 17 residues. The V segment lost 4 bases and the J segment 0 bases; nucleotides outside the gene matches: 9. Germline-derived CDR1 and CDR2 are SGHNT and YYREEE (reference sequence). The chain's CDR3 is CASSTGGTGYSGNTIYF. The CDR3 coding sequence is TGTGCCAGCAGCACCGGCGGGACAGGATACTCTGGAAACACCATATATTTT.

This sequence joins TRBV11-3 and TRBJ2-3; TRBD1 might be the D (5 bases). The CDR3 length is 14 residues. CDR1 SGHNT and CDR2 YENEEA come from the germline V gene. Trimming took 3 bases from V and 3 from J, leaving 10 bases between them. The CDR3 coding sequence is TGTGCCAGCAGCTTTGGCAGGGTAACAGATACGCAGTATTTT. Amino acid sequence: CASSFGRVTDTQYF.

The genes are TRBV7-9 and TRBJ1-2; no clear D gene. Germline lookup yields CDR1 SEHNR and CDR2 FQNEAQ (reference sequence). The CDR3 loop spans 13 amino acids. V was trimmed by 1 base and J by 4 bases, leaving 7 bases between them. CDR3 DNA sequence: TGTGCCAGCAGCTTAGAAGCACCCTATGGCTACACCTTC. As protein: CASSLEAPYGYTF. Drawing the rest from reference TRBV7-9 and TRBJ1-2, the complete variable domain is DTGVSQNPRHKITKRGQNVTFRCDPISEHNRLYWYRQTLGQGPEFLTYFQNEAQLEKSRLLSDRFSAERPKGSFSTLEIQRTEQGDSAMYLCASSLEAPYGYTFGSGTRLTVV.

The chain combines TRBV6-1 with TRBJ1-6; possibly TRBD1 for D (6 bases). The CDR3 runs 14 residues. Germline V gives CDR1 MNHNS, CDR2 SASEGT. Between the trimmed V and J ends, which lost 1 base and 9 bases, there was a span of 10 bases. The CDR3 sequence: CASSEGQVASPLHF. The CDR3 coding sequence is TGTGCCAGCAGTGAAGGACAGGTTGCTTCACCCCTCCACTTT.

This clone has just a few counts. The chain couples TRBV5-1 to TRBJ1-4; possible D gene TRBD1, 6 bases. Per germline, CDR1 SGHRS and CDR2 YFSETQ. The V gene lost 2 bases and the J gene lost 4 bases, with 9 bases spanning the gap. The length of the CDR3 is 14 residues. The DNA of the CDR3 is TGCGCCAGCAGCTTAGGGGGTATTAATGAAAAACTGTTTTTT. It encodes CASSLGGINEKLFF.

For the CDR3, the DNA is TGTGCCAGCAGCAAACAGGTTGACGATTCACCCCTCCACTTT. It specifies CASSKQVDDSPLHF. This sequence joins TRBV5-4 and TRBJ1-6, with D perhaps matching TRBD1 (5 bases). This CDR3 has 14 amino acids. The germline V gene encodes CDR1 SGHNT and CDR2 YYREEE (reference sequence). The germline V and J ends were trimmed by 4 bases and 8 bases, with 13 bases remaining between them.

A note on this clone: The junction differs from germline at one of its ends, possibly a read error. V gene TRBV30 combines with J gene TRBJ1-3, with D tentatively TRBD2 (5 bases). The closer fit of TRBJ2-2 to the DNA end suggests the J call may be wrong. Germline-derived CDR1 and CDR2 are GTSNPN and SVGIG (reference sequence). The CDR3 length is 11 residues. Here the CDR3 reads CAGSKQEELFF. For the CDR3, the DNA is TGTGCCGGGAGCAAGCAGGAGGAGCTGTTTTTT.

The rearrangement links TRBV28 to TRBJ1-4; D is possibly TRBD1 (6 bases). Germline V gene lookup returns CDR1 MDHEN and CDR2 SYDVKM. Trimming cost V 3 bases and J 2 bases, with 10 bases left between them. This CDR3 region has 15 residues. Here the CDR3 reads CASSLGGLTNEKLFF. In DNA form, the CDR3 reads TGTGCCAGCAGTTTGGGGGGGCTGACTAATGAAAAACTGTTTTTT. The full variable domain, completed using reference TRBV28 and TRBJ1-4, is DVKVTQSSRYLVKRTGEKVFLECVQDMDHENMFWYRQDPGLGLRLIYFSYDVKMKEKGDIPEGYSVSREKKERFSLILESASTNQTSMYLCASSLGGLTNEKLFFGSGTQLSVL.

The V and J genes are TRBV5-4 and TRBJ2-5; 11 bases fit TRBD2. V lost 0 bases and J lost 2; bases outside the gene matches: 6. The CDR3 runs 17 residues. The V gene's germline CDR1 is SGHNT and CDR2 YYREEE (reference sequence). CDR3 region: CASSLEGTSGAQETQYF. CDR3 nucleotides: TGTGCCAGCAGCTTGGAGGGGACTAGCGGAGCACAAGAGACCCAGTACTTC.

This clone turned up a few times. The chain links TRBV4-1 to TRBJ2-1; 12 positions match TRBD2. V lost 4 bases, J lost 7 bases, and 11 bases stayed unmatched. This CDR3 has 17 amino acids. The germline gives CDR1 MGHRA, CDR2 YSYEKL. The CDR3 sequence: CASSLRGLAGGRNEQFF. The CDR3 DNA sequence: TGCGCCAGCAGCCTTAGGGGCCTAGCGGGGGGGCGGAATGAGCAGTTCTTC.

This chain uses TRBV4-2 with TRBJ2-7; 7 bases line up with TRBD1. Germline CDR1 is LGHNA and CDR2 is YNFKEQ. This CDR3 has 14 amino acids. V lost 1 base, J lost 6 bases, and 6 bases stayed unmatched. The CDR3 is CASSQGQGPSEQYF. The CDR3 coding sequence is TGTGCCAGCAGCCAAGGACAGGGCCCCTCCGAGCAGTACTTC.

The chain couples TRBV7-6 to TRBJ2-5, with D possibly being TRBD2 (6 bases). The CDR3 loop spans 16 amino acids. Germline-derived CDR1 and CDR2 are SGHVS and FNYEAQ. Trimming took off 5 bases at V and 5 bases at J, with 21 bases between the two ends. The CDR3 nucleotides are TGTGCCAGCAGCGATTCGCCGGCCCGCAGCGGGGAGACCCAGTACTTC. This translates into CASSDSPARSGETQYF. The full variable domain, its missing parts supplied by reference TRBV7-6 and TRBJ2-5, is GAGVSQSPRYKVTKRGQDVALRCDPISGHVSLYWYRQALGQGPEFLTYFNYEAQQDKSGLPNDRFSAERPEGSISTLTIQRTEQRDSAMYRCASSDSPARSGETQYFGPGTRLLVL.

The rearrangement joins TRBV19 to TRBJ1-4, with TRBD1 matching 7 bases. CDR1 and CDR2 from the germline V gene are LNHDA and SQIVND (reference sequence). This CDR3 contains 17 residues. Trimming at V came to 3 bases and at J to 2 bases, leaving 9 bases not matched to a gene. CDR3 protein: CASSIQNRGRTNEKLFF. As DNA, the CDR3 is TGTGCCAGTAGTATTCAGAACAGGGGAAGGACTAATGAAAAACTGTTTTTT.

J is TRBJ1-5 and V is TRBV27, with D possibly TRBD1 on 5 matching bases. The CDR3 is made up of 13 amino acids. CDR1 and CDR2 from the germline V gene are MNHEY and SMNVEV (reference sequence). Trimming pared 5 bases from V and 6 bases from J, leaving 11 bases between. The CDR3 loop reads CASSPRGVQPQHF. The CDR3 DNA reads TGTGCCAGCAGTCCTCGGGGGGTTCAGCCCCAGCATTTT.

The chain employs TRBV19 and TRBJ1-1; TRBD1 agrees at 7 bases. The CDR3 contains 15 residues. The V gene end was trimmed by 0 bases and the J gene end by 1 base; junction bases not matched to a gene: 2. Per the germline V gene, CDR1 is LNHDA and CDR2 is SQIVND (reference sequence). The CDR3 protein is CASSIDGTANTEAFF. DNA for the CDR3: TGTGCCAGTAGTATAGATGGGACAGCGAACACTGAAGCTTTCTTT.